The sequence of this TCR beta chain was determined in a study of blood T cell repertoires in COVID-19. Background on the study: In each case, the material was cDNA or gDNA derived from T cells, B-cell-depleted T cells, or PBMCs.

Original processing notes: Amplifying reference gene primers gave estimates of nucleated cell counts. Sequencing used immunoSEQ multiplex PCR; TCRdb keeps in-frame clones, though not all of them. V, J and clone size are those of that table, while D and trimming were read from the DNA. The table records around 280,000 clones, about nine tenths of them present only once. V lost 0 bases, J lost 6 bases, and 14 bases lay in between. The CDR3 runs to 15 residues. The V gene's germline CDR1 is MNHEY and CDR2 SVGAGI. This chain links TRBV6-5 with TRBJ1-2, with D tentatively TRBD1 (6 bases). The specimen sequenced was peripheral blood. This sequence originates from a woman aged 50 to 60 who had recovered from COVID-19. Here the CDR3 DNA reads TGTGCCAGCAGTTACTCGAGGGGGGGGAGCGATGGCTACACCTTC. It encodes CASSYSRGGSDGYTF.